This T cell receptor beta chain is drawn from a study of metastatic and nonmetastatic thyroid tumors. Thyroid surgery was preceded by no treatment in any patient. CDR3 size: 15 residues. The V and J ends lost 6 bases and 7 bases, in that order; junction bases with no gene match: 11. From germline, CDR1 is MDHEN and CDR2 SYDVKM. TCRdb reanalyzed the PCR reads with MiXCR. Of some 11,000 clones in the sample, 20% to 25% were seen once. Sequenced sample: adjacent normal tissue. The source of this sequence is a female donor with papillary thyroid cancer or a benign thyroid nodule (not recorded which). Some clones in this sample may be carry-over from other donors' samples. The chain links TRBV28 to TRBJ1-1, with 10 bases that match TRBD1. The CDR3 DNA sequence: TGTGCCAGCAGCCACCGATCGACAGGGGGCCGTGAAGCTTTCTTT. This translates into CASSHRSTGGREAFF. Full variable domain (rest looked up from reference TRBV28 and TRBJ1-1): DVKVTQSSRYLVKRTGEKVFLECVQDMDHENMFWYRQDPGLGLRLIYFSYDVKMKEKGDIPEGYSVSREKKERFSLILESASTNQTSMYLCASSHRSTGGREAFFGQGTRLTVV.